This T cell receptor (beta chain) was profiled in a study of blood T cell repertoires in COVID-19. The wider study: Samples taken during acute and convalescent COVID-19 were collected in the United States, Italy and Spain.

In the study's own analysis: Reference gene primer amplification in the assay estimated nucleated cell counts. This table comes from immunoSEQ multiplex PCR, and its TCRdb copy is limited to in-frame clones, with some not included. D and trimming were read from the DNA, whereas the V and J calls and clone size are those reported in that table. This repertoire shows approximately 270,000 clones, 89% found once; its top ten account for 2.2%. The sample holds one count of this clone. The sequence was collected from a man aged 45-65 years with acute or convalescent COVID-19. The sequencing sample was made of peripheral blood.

This CDR3 reads CASSERTSGLADTQYF. The CDR3 DNA reads TGTGCCAGCAGTGAACGGACTAGCGGGCTGGCAGATACGCAGTATTTT. This chain uses TRBV25-1 with TRBJ2-3; 11 bases map to TRBD2. CDR3 size: 16 residues. CDR1 and CDR2 from the germline V gene are MGHDK and SYGVNS. The ends lost 2 bases at V and 4 bases at J; junction bases unmatched: 5.